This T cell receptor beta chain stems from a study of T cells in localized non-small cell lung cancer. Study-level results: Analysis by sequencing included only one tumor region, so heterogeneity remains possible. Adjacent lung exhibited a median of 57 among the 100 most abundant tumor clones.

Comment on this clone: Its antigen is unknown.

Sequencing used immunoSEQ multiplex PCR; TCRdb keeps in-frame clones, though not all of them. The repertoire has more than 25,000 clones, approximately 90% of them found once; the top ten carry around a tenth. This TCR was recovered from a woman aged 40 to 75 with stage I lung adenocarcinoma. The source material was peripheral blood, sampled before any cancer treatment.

The CDR3 DNA follows: TGTGCCAGCAGCTTGTCGCAAATGAACACTGAAGCTTTCTTT. The encoded protein is CASSLSQMNTEAFF. The chain joins TRBV4-2 to TRBJ1-1, with D unclear. The CDR3 is 14 amino acids. Trimming cost V 5 bases and J 0 bases, with 10 bases left between them. In germline, CDR1 is LGHNA, CDR2 YNFKEQ.